This T cell receptor beta chain was identified during a study of T-cell memory formation after mild COVID-19. Study details: TCR clustering was largely donor specific.

Via MiXCR, TCRdb re-called the 5' RACE reads, giving one row per CDR3 protein. The table includes 150,000 or so distinct CDR3 sequences, around 30% detected once. V was shortened by 0 bases and J by 1 base, with 9 bases between the two germline ends. The CDR3 is 16 residues long. Per the germline V gene, CDR1 is SGHDN and CDR2 is FVKESK. With regard to this clonotype: Its antigen is unknown.

Study-wide results and limits: A second wave expanding day 15 to 37 was CD4+-biased; contracting clones were balanced. The pre-infection memory compartment contained some responding clones, suggesting cross-reactive memory joined.

This receptor was identified in an adult woman who had mild COVID-19 (a few samples of this study predate the infection). Cell type and time point are not known. V and J are TRBV14 and TRBJ1-4; tentative D call: TRBD1 (5 bases). Sequencing was carried out using PBMCs or a T cell subset sorted from them (not recorded which). The DNA of the CDR3 is TGTGCCAGCAGCCAAGATCTGGGGGTAACTAATGAAAAACTGTTTTTT. This sequence encodes CASSQDLGVTNEKLFF.